The 30 T cell receptor beta chains in this list originate from one sample, sequenced in a study of T-cell memory formation after mild COVID-19. TCRdb processed the 5' RACE reads anew with MiXCR; each CDR3 protein has one entry. The table shows 400,000 or so distinct CDR3 sequences, with around 18% occurring only once. Sequenced material: PBMCs or a T cell subset sorted from them (not recorded which). The source of these receptors is an adult woman who had mild COVID-19 (a few samples of this study predate the infection). Cell type and time point are not known.

Only a few counts were recorded for this clonotype. DNA of the CDR3: TGTGCCAGCAGCCCTTCAGGGAATTCACCTTATGGCTACACCTTC. Translating it yields CASSPSGNSPYGYTF. The chain recombines TRBV5-4 with TRBJ1-2, with D possibly TRBD1 on 5 matching bases. Germline V CDR1 and CDR2: SGHNT, YYREEE (reference sequence). Trimming removed 4 bases at V and 5 bases at J, with 18 bases between. This CDR3 spans 15 amino acids.

This clonotype was detected only a few times. This rearrangement joins TRBV12-3 or TRBV12-4 to TRBJ2-7; D not resolved. Deletions cut 3 bases from V and 6 bases from J, with 9 bases between. There are 12 residues in the CDR3. The CDR3 bases are TGTGCCAGCAGTTTTTCGTACGGCGAGCAGTACTTC. It encodes CASSFSYGEQYF.

This chain links TRBV20-1 with TRBJ1-3, with D tentatively TRBD1 (5 bases). The germline V and J ends were trimmed by 6 bases and 3 bases, with 18 bases remaining between them. The CDR3 is made up of 15 amino acids. Looked up from germline, CDR1 is DFQATT and CDR2 is SNEGSKA (reference sequence). The CDR3 loop is CSAYGTGGDGNTIYF. The CDR3 DNA is TGCAGTGCCTACGGGACGGGGGGGGATGGAAACACCATATATTTT.

This clonotype occurred many times. The chain combines TRBV5-5 with TRBJ1-3, with D perhaps matching TRBD1 (5 bases). The CDR3 covers 17 residues. Germline loops: CDR1 SGHKS, CDR2 YYEKEE (reference sequence). Trimming cost V 4 bases and J 0 bases, with 17 bases left between them. The CDR3 protein is CASSRWDAEFSGNTIYF. The CDR3 nucleotides read TGTGCCAGCAGCCGATGGGACGCCGAATTCTCTGGAAACACCATATATTTT. Variable domain in full (rest from reference TRBV5-5 and TRBJ1-3): DAGVTQSPTHLIKTRGQQVTLRCSPISGHKSVSWYQQVLGQGPQFIFQYYEKEERGRGNFPDRFSARQFPNYSSELNVNALLLGDSALYLCASSRWDAEFSGNTIYFGEGSWLTVV.

The rearrangement links TRBV28 to TRBJ2-5, with TRBD2 matching over 8 bases. Trimming took 4 bases from V and 2 from J; bases not matched to a gene: 6. The CDR3 contains 15 residues. Germline CDR1 and CDR2: MDHEN and SYDVKM. The CDR3 nucleotides read TGTGCCAGCAGTTCCCGGATAGCGGGACAAGAGACCCAGTACTTC. Translated, it gives CASSSRIAGQETQYF.

This clonotype turned up a few times. The chain combines TRBV12-3 or TRBV12-4 with TRBJ2-7; D not resolved. The CDR3 spans 12 residues. Between the trimmed V and J ends, which lost 4 bases and 1 base, there was a span of 5 bases. This CDR3 is CASSYISYEQYF. The CDR3 DNA reads as TGTGCCAGCAGTTACATATCCTACGAGCAGTACTTC.

This clonotype occurred a few times. No DNA is shown, since the ends of the CDR3 on it are uncertain; the CDR3 is the one TCRdb lists. This rearrangement joins TRBV6-5 to TRBJ2-6. The germline CDR1 and CDR2 sequences are MNHEY and SVGAGI. The CDR3 comprises 17 residues, both ends counted. This CDR3 reads CASSTSPQGAGANVLTF.

CDR3 DNA: TGTGCCAGTAGTATCCTCGCCGGGGTAGCGGGCTACACCTTC. This sequence encodes CASSILAGVAGYTF. The V gene is TRBV19, the J gene TRBJ1-2, with D hard to call. The CDR3 totals 14 residues. Germline CDR1 and CDR2: LNHDA and SQIVND (reference sequence). Trimming removed 3 bases at V and 8 bases at J, with 16 bases between.

There are a few counts of this clonotype. J is TRBJ1-1 and V is TRBV12-3 or TRBV12-4; D is uncertain. V was cut by 6 bases and J by 0 bases, with 8 bases left in between. The CDR3 consists of 13 residues. CDR3 in amino acids: CASRLVVNTEAFF. CDR3 coding DNA: TGTGCCAGCAGGCTAGTAGTGAACACTGAAGCTTTCTTT.

A few counts support this clonotype. The rearrangement uses TRBV5-5 and TRBJ2-5; D unclear. V lost 5 bases and J 5 bases, leaving 22 bases between the germline ends. Germline-derived CDR1 and CDR2 are SGHKS and YYEKEE (reference sequence). The CDR3 totals 16 residues. The DNA of the CDR3 is TGTGCCAGCAGTTATCAGGACCGCATCCCCCGGGAGACCCAGTACTTC. Translation: CASSYQDRIPRETQYF.

The chain carries TRBV4-1 and TRBJ1-6, with a weak D call TRBD1 (6 bases). CDR3 length equals 15 residues. Trimming stripped 6 bases from V and 7 bases from J, with 16 bases between. Germline CDR1 MGHRA, CDR2 YSYEKL. Here the CDR3 DNA reads TGCGCCAGCAGGCTGGGAGGGGGGAGGAATTCACCCCTCCACTTT. It is translated as CASRLGGGRNSPLHF.

This chain links TRBV11-2 with TRBJ2-1; 14 bases are a match to TRBD2. V lost 5 bases to trimming and J lost 9 bases; unmatched junction nucleotides: 6. CDR1 and CDR2 (germline): SGHAT, FQNNGV. The CDR3 runs to 15 residues. CDR3 nucleotides: TGTGCCAGCAGCCCTACCGGGACTAGCGGGGGTGAGCAGTTCTTC. Its translation is CASSPTGTSGGEQFF.

The V call is TRBV12-3 or TRBV12-4, the J call TRBJ2-1; D unclear. The CDR3 is 14 amino acids. V gave up 6 bases and J gave up 2 bases, with 11 bases separating them. CDR3 sequence: CASRVTETYNEQFF. For the CDR3, the DNA is TGTGCCAGCAGGGTCACGGAGACCTACAATGAGCAGTTCTTC.

This clonotype was counted between two and nine times. The gene calls are TRBV5-1 and TRBJ2-5, with 7 bases identical to TRBD2. The CDR3 is made up of 15 amino acids. The V gene's germline CDR1 is SGHRS and CDR2 YFSETQ. J gave up 5 bases and V 4 bases, and 11 bases lay outside the gene matches. The CDR3 protein is CASSDTSAMEETQYF. DNA for the CDR3: TGCGCCAGCAGCGACACTAGCGCTATGGAGGAGACCCAGTACTTC.

This clonotype was found a few times. This chain uses TRBV5-1 with TRBJ2-1; 11 positions agree with TRBD1. CDR1 and CDR2 from the germline V gene are SGHRS and YFSETQ. This CDR3 has 15 residues. The J segment lost 7 bases and the V segment lost 2 bases, leaving 5 bases of the junction unmatched. Here the CDR3 reads CASSFGTGGRNEQFF. The CDR3 DNA follows: TGCGCCAGCAGCTTCGGGACAGGGGGTAGGAATGAGCAGTTCTTC.

V is TRBV7-6 and J is TRBJ2-3; D is unresolved. Germline V gene data show CDR1 as SGHVS and CDR2 as FNYEAQ. V was trimmed by 4 bases and J by 4 bases, leaving 9 bases between them. There are 13 residues in the CDR3. CDR3 sequence (DNA): TGTGCCAGCAGCTCCCAGATTTCAGATACGCAGTATTTT. Protein sequence: CASSSQISDTQYF.

This clonotype has only a few counts. The rearrangement uses TRBV15 and TRBJ1-2; D not resolved. The germline gives CDR1 LNHNV, CDR2 YYDKDF (reference sequence). The CDR3 length is 15 residues. V was trimmed by 6 bases and J by 4 bases, leaving 18 bases between them. In nucleotides, the CDR3 is TGTGCCACCAGGCCGGAGGGCGGGTCGAGCTATGGCTACACCTTC. It translates to CATRPEGGSSYGYTF. Based on the CDR3 plus reference TRBV15 and TRBJ1-2, the full variable domain is DAMVIQNPRYQVTQFGKPVTLSCSQTLNHNVMYWYQQKSSQAPKLLFHYYDKDFNNEADTPDNFQSRRPNTSFCFLDIRSPGLGDTAMYLCATRPEGGSSYGYTFGSGTRLTVV.

This clonotype was detected only a few times. Here the CDR3 reads CASSFWETGGYTF. CDR3 coding DNA: TGTGCCAGCAGCTTTTGGGAAACGGGTGGCTACACCTTC. The rearrangement uses TRBV5-5 and TRBJ1-2, with D uncertain. CDR1 is SGHKS and CDR2 is YYEKEE in the germline V gene (reference sequence). The length of the CDR3 is 13 residues. V was pared by 2 bases and J by 7 bases, with 12 bases between.

This clonotype was detected a few times. The chain carries TRBV7-6 and TRBJ1-1; D uncertain. This CDR3 spans 13 amino acids. Germline CDR1 is SGHVS and CDR2 is FNYEAQ. The germline V and J ends were trimmed by 5 bases and 5 bases, with 12 bases remaining between them. The CDR3 bases are TGTGCCAGCAGCCTCCTCGTGCATACTGAAGCTTTCTTT. This codes for CASSLLVHTEAFF.

This chain connects TRBV29-1 to TRBJ2-5; 10 bases fit TRBD2. Germline V lookup: CDR1 SQVTM, CDR2 ANQGSEA. After removal of 3 bases from V and 5 bases from J, the junction contained 9 bases not matched to a gene. CDR3 length: 15 amino acids. CDR3 DNA: TGCAGCGTTGAGATTAGCGGGGGGCTACGGGAGACCCAGTACTTC. Its protein is CSVEISGGLRETQYF.

This clonotype has at least ten counts. The chain links TRBV6-2 or TRBV6-3 to TRBJ2-7; unclear D gene. CDR1 is MNHEY, CDR2 SVGEGT, per germline. Trimming stripped 0 bases from V and 3 bases from J, with 6 bases between. CDR3 length: 13 residues. CDR3 region: CASSYSSVYEQYF. CDR3 nucleotide sequence: TGTGCCAGCAGTTACTCCTCGGTCTACGAGCAGTACTTC.

This clonotype was picked up many times. One junction end does not reproduce the germline sequence, and a read error may be involved. This rearrangement joins TRBV11-2 to TRBJ2-5, with unresolved D. The germline V gene encodes CDR1 SGHAT and CDR2 FQNNGV. The CDR3 runs to 13 residues. The CDR3 DNA sequence: TGTGCCAGCAGCTTAGAGTCGTCGATCCCGGCGGACTTC. Protein product: CASSLESSIPADF.

The rearrangement joins TRBV6-6 to TRBJ2-3, with 9 nucleotides matching TRBD2. Losses at the gene ends were 8 bases for V and 2 bases for J; bases not matched to a gene: 8. Germline CDR1 reads MNHNY; CDR2 reads SVGAGI (reference sequence). CDR3 length: 15 residues. The CDR3 nucleotides are TGTGCCAGCGTGATTAGCGGGAGTACCACAGATACGCAGTATTTT. Its translation is CASVISGSTTDTQYF.

This clonotype appeared once. The V and J genes are TRBV2 and TRBJ2-7; maybe TRBD1 (6 bases). CDR1 and CDR2 from the germline V gene are SNHLY and FYNNEI. The CDR3 has 14 residues. The V gene lost 4 bases and the J gene lost 3 bases, with 13 bases spanning the gap. CDR3 in DNA: TGTGCCAGCAGTGCCCGACAGGCCCTCTACGAGCAGTACTTC. Amino acid sequence: CASSARQALYEQYF.

This chain uses TRBV19 with TRBJ2-7, with 7 bases fitting TRBD1. Losses at the gene ends were 3 bases for V and 7 bases for J; bases not matched to a gene: 9. The CDR3 loop spans 14 amino acids. The germline gives CDR1 LNHDA, CDR2 SQIVND (reference sequence). The CDR3 here is CASSIRTGAQEQYF. In DNA, the CDR3 is TGTGCCAGTAGTATCAGGACAGGCGCTCAGGAGCAGTACTTC.

There are many counts of this clonotype. The chain has TRBV12-3 or TRBV12-4 and TRBJ2-1; a possible D gene is TRBD2 (7 bases). The CDR3 length is 12 residues. V was shortened by 6 bases and J by 7 bases, with 10 bases between the two germline ends. The CDR3 loop reads CASRGGGNEQFF. The CDR3 nucleotides are TGTGCCAGCAGAGGGGGAGGGAATGAGCAGTTCTTC.

V gene TRBV30 combines with J gene TRBJ2-7, with D possibly TRBD1 on 6 matching bases. The CDR3 spans 14 residues. Trimming cost V 4 bases and J 2 bases, with 15 bases left between them. Germline V gene data show CDR1 as GTSNPN and CDR2 as SVGIG (reference sequence). CDR3 in amino acids: CAWTPKGVAYEQYF. The CDR3, as DNA: TGTGCCTGGACTCCGAAGGGGGTGGCCTACGAGCAGTACTTC.

The genes are TRBV29-1 and TRBJ1-1; TRBD1 matches at 7 bases. The CDR3 runs 12 residues. The V and J ends lost 6 bases and 4 bases, in that order; junction bases with no gene match: 5. Looked up from germline, CDR1 is SQVTM and CDR2 is ANQGSEA. The CDR3 sequence is CSVSPGGTEAFF. The DNA for the CDR3 is TGCAGCGTAAGTCCAGGGGGCACTGAAGCTTTCTTT.

The rearrangement links TRBV4-1 to TRBJ2-3, with a tentative D call TRBD1 (6 bases). Between the trimmed V and J ends, which lost 4 bases and 3 bases, there was a span of 14 bases. Germline V CDR1 and CDR2: MGHRA, YSYEKL. The CDR3 is 15 residues long. In nucleotides, the CDR3 is TGCGCCAGCAGCCTTTCAGGGGAGAGGACAGATACGCAGTATTTT. Its translation is CASSLSGERTDTQYF.

The chain recombines TRBV4-1 with TRBJ2-3; D gene ambiguous. CDR1 is MGHRA and CDR2 is YSYEKL in the germline V gene. The CDR3 is made up of 16 amino acids. V was cut by 6 bases and J by 2 bases, with 18 bases left in between. The CDR3 region has the DNA TGCGCCAGCAGTTCCCGCGCCTGGGGAAACACAGATACGCAGTATTTT. This sequence encodes CASSSRAWGNTDTQYF.